This TCR beta chain was recovered during a study of technical replicates of blood from a handful of donors. Only in-frame clones appear in the TCRdb table, and some are missing; sequencing was by immunoSEQ multiplex PCR. Among about 73,000 clones listed, 85% to 95% were seen once. The source material was T cells isolated from PBMCs. This TCR came from a human donor in good health.

CDR3 coding DNA: TGTGCCAGTAGTATCGGAGGGACCTACGAGCAGTACTTC. The encoded protein is CASSIGGTYEQYF. The J gene is TRBJ2-7, the V gene TRBV19, with D possibly matching TRBD2 (6 bases). Trimming pared 3 bases from V and 2 bases from J, leaving 8 bases between. The CDR3 covers 13 residues. The V gene's germline CDR1 is LNHDA and CDR2 SQIVND (reference sequence).